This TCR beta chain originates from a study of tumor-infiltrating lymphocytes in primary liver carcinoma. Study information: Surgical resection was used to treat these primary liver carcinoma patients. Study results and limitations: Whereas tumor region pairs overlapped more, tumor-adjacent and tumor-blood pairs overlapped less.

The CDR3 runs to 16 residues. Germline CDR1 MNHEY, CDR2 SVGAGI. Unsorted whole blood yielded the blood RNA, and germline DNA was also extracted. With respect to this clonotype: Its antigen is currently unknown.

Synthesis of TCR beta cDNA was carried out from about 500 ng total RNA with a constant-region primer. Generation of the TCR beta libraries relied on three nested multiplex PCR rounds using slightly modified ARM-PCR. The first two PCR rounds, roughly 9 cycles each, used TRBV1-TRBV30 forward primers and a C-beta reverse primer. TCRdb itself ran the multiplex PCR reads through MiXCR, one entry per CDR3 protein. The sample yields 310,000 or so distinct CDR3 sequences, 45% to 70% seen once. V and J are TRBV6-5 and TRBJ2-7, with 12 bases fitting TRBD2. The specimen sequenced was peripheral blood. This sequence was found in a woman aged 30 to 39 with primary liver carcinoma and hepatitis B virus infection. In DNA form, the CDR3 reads TGTACCTGCAGTCTTTCGGGACTAGCGGGCAACTACGAGCAGTACTTC. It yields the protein CTCSLSGLAGNYEQYF.